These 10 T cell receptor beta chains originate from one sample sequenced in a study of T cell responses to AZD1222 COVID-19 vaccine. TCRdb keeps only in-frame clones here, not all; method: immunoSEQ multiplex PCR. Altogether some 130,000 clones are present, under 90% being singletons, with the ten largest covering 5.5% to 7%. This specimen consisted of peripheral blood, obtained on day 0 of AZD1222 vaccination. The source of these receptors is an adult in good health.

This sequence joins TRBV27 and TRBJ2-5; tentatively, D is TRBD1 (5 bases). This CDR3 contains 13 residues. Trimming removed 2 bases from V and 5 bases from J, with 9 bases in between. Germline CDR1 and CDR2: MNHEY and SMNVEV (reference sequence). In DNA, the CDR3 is TGTGCCAGCAGTTTAGCAGGGAAGGAGACCCAGTACTTC. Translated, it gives CASSLAGKETQYF.

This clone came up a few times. The CDR3 spells CASSVGGSGEKLFF. In DNA form, the CDR3 reads TGTGCCAGCAGCGTAGGTGGGAGCGGTGAAAAACTGTTTTTT. The V call is TRBV9, the J call TRBJ1-4; D unclear. V was pared by 0 bases and J by 7 bases, with 10 bases between. The CDR3 is 14 residues long. Germline CDR1 and CDR2: SGDLS and YYNGEE.

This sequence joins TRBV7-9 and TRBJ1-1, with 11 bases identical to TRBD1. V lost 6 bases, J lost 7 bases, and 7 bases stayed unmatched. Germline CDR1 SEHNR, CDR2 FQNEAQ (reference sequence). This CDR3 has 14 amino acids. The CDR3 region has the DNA TGTGCCAGCAGGGAGGACAGGGGGCAACGTGAAGCTTTCTTT. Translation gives CASREDRGQREAFF. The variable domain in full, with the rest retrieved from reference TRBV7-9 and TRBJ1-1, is DTGVSQNPRHKITKRGQNVTFRCDPISEHNRLYWYRQTLGQGPEFLTYFQNEAQLEKSRLLSDRFSAERPKGSFSTLEIQRTEQGDSAMYLCASREDRGQREAFFGQGTRLTVV.

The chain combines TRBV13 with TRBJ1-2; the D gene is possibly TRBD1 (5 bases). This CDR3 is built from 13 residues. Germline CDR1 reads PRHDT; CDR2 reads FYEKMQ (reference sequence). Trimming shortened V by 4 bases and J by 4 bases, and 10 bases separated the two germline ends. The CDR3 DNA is TGTGCCAGCAGCTCTGGGACGGCCTATGGCTACACCTTC. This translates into CASSSGTAYGYTF.

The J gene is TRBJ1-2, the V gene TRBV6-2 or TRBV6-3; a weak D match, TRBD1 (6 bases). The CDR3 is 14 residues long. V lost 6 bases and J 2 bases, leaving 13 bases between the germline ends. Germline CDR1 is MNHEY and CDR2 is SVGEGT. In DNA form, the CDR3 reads TGTGCCAGCAGCTGGATAGGGGGGAACTATGGCTACACCTTC. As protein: CASSWIGGNYGYTF.

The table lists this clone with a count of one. The CDR3 bases are TGTGCCAGTAGTATTTCTTGGGCAGGTCGGGATCAGCCCCAGCATTTT. It translates to CASSISWAGRDQPQHF. This chain uses TRBV19 with TRBJ1-5; D ambiguous. Germline V gene data show CDR1 as LNHDA and CDR2 as SQIVND (reference sequence). This CDR3 contains 16 residues. Trimming removed 3 bases from V and 5 bases from J, with 17 bases in between.

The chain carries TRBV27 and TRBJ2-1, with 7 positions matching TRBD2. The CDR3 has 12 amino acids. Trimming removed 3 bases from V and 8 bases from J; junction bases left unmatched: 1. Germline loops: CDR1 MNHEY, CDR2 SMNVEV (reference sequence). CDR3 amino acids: CASSFSGYEQFF. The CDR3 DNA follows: TGTGCCAGCAGTTTTAGCGGGTATGAGCAGTTCTTC.

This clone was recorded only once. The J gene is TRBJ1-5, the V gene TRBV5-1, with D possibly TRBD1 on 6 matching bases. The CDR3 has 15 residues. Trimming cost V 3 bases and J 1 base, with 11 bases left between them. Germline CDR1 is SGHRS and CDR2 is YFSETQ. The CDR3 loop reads CASSSGDTSNQPQHF. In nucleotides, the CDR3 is TGCGCCAGCAGCTCGGGGGACACGAGCAATCAGCCCCAGCATTTT.

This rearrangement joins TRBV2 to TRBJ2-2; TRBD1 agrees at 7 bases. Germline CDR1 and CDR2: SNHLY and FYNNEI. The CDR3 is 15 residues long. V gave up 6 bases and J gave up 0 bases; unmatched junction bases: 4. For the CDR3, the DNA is TGTGCCAGCAGACCGGGACAGTCGAACACCGGGGAGCTGTTTTTT. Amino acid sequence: CASRPGQSNTGELFF. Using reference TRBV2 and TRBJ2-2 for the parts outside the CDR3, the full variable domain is EPEVTQTPSHQVTQMGQEVILRCVPISNHLYFYWYRQILGQKVEFLVSFYNNEISEKSEIFDDQFSVERPDGSNFTLKIRSTKLEDSAMYFCASRPGQSNTGELFFGEGSRLTVL.

The CDR3 region has the DNA TGTGCCAGCAGTTACTCGACCCCTCGAGAGCAGTTCTTC. It translates to CASSYSTPREQFF. J is TRBJ2-1 and V is TRBV6-5, with D hard to call. CDR1 and CDR2 (germline): MNHEY, SVGAGI. This CDR3 has 13 amino acids. V dropped 0 bases and J dropped 10 bases, with 10 bases sitting between them.